This T cell receptor beta chain was retrieved from a study of blood T cell repertoires in COVID-19. On the study more broadly: Material from acute and convalescent COVID-19 was sourced from the United States, Italy and Spain. Sources were T cells, B-cell-depleted T cells, or PBMCs; the material itself was cDNA or gDNA.

The authors' processing: Reference gene primer amplification yielded estimated nucleated cell counts. TCRdb's table, derived via immunoSEQ multiplex PCR, lists solely in-frame clones and lacks some. V and J calls and clone size are those listed in that table; D and trimming were worked out from the DNA. The sample carries more than 95,000 clones, about 80% recorded once. CDR1 is LNHDA and CDR2 is SQIVND in the germline V gene (reference sequence). V was shortened by 5 bases and J by 6 bases, with 10 bases between the two germline ends. There are 12 residues in the CDR3. The sequenced sample was peripheral blood. The chain couples TRBV19 to TRBJ1-1; D remains unclear. This clonotype was sampled from a man in his sixties or seventies with active or convalescent COVID-19. CDR3 region: CASSEERAEAFF. CDR3 nucleotides: TGTGCCAGTAGTGAGGAACGAGCTGAAGCTTTCTTT.